Here is one T cell receptor beta chain with its context. Its antigen is currently unknown. TCRdb itself ran the 5' RACE reads through MiXCR, one entry per CDR3 protein. The repertoire holds 380,000 or so distinct CDR3 sequences, with roughly 22% as singletons. This sample was included in a study of CD8 T cells in ankylosing spondylitis. V was trimmed by 0 bases and J by 5 bases, leaving 5 bases between them. This CDR3 has 12 amino acids. Per germline, CDR1 SGDLS and CDR2 YYNGEE. Findings and limits, study-wide: Ankylosing spondylitis blood appeared to be characterized by a TCR beta motif of about eight highly homologous variants.

J is TRBJ2-5 and V is TRBV9, with no clear D. Sequencing was performed on blood, either unsorted or a sorted T cell fraction (not recorded which). The receptor's source is a male donor with ankylosing spondylitis or in good health (not recorded which). The DNA for the CDR3 is TGTGCCAGCAGCGTAGCCGGGGAGACCCAGTACTTC. Its protein product is CASSVAGETQYF.